This TCR beta chain appears in the sequencing data of a study of brain T cells in children with intractable seizures. Broader study findings: Viral specificity was inferred only from CDR3 similarity; HCMV serostatus was unknown. Clones missing pre-surgery may reflect undersampling of that blood sample.

This table comes from immunoSEQ multiplex PCR, and its TCRdb copy is limited to in-frame clones, with some not included. The sample holds 340,000 or so clones, 93% seen once. Indicated time point: blood from clinic visit 5 months post-surgery; TSC patient then seizure free. As to this clone: The antigen remains undetermined.

In germline, CDR1 is SGHDT, CDR2 YYEEEE. This CDR3 contains 16 residues. V trimming: 4 bases; J trimming: 1 base; junction bases outside the gene matches: 7. This sample comprised peripheral blood, obtained about 5 months after surgery. This sequence originates from a boy in the first two years of life with tuberous sclerosis and intractable seizures. The V call is TRBV5-6, the J call TRBJ2-3, with TRBD2 matching over 9 bases. Here the CDR3 reads CASSRLAVIGTDTQYF. The CDR3 DNA reads as TGTGCCAGCAGCCGACTAGCGGTCATTGGCACAGATACGCAGTATTTT.